What follows describes a single T cell receptor beta chain. The target antigen is unknown. The V end was cut by 5 bases, the J end by 0 bases, with 10 bases between. The CDR3 is 14 residues long. Germline V lookup: CDR1 PRHDT, CDR2 FYEKMQ (reference sequence). This sample was taken from a study of naive and memory T cell subsets. Study results and limitations: Possibly reflecting memory cells re-expressing CD45RA, a few larger clonotypes occurred in naive repertoires, especially CD8.

Both TRBC1 and TRBC2 were covered by a beta constant-region primer of two equimolar oligonucleotides. The ligated cDNA underwent four PCR rounds using SP2 and nested alpha and beta constant-region primers. Via MiXCR, TCRdb re-called the UMI-ligation and nested PCR reads, giving one row per CDR3 protein. Of over 130,000 distinct CDR3 sequences listed, 15% to 20% were seen once; the top ten hold roughly 0.6%. The sequence was obtained from a human donor in good health. Sequences were obtained from naive CD8+ T cells from blood. The V and J genes are TRBV13 and TRBJ1-2; no clear D gene. The CDR3 spells CASSRSEANYGYTF. In DNA, the CDR3 is TGTGCCAGCAGCCGCTCTGAAGCTAACTATGGCTACACCTTC.